This TCR beta chain was sequenced in a study of shared clonotypes between healthy human individuals. V was clipped by 11 bases and J by 0 bases; unmatched bases: 7. This CDR3 has 14 residues. The V gene's germline CDR1 is MNHEY and CDR2 SVGAGI. Genomic DNA from each subset was divided evenly over several immunoSEQ plates. Profiled with immunoSEQ multiplex PCR; TCRdb holds only in-frame clones, not every one. The sample records over a million clones, about 75% being singletons. Sequenced sample: memory CD4+ T cells sorted from blood. Subset in this sample: CD45RA-negative fraction. The receptor's source is a man between 18 and 29 years old in good health. V and J are TRBV6-5 and TRBJ1-3, with 7 bases matching TRBD1. Here the CDR3 DNA reads TGTGCCGTCTCTCGACAGGGCTCTGGAAACACCATATATTTT. Protein sequence: CAVSRQGSGNTIYF.